One and the same sample provided the 19 T cell receptor beta chains below, sequenced in a study of blood T cell repertoires in COVID-19. Sequencing was performed with immunoSEQ multiplex PCR; in TCRdb, only in-frame clones are kept and a portion is missing. The sample contains approximately 85,000 clones, 80% to 90% of which appear only once. Input material: peripheral blood. These receptor sequences come from a man in his fifties or sixties with active or convalescent COVID-19.

This chain uses TRBV7-2 with TRBJ1-5; D call uncertain. The germline V and J ends were trimmed by 4 bases and 6 bases, with 16 bases remaining between them. The CDR3 is made up of 15 amino acids. Germline V gives CDR1 SGHTA, CDR2 FQGNSA. The CDR3 here is CASSSPSSPTQPQHF. CDR3 sequence (DNA): TGTGCCAGCAGCTCCCCCTCGTCACCTACTCAGCCCCAGCATTTT.

CDR3 amino acids: CASSPGYSYNEQFF. The CDR3 DNA follows: TGTGCCAGCAGCCCGGGTTATTCCTACAATGAGCAGTTCTTC. The chain carries TRBV11-2 and TRBJ2-1; D is unclear. CDR1 is SGHAT and CDR2 is FQNNGV in the germline V gene. The CDR3 spans 14 residues. The V gene lost 5 bases and the J gene lost 1 base, with 9 bases spanning the gap.

The rearrangement links TRBV15 to TRBJ2-7, with unresolved D. CDR1 and CDR2 from the germline V gene are LNHNV and YYDKDF (reference sequence). V gave up 1 base and J gave up 3 bases, with 7 bases separating them. The CDR3 runs to 13 residues. The CDR3 loop is CATSRARDYEQYF. The CDR3 DNA is TGTGCCACCAGCAGAGCGAGAGACTACGAGCAGTACTTC.

The chain carries TRBV7-6 and TRBJ2-2; TRBD2 agrees at 8 bases. The CDR3 contains 16 residues. V dropped 2 bases and J dropped 6; count of bases not matched to a gene: 8. CDR1 and CDR2 from the germline V gene are SGHVS and FNYEAQ. The CDR3 DNA reads as TGTGCCAGCAGCTTATTCCGGGAGGGCCGGGCCGGGGAGCTGTTTTTT. The encoded protein is CASSLFREGRAGELFF.

The chain combines TRBV7-9 with TRBJ2-2; TRBD2 aligns across 9 bases. In germline, CDR1 is SEHNR, CDR2 FQNEAQ (reference sequence). This CDR3 spans 17 amino acids. V was pared by 4 bases and J by 0 bases, with 6 bases of the junction left unmatched. In DNA form, the CDR3 reads TGTGCCAGCAGCTCTAGCGGGGCTTATGCGAACACCGGGGAGCTGTTTTTT. Its protein product is CASSSSGAYANTGELFF.

This chain uses TRBV5-4 with TRBJ2-7, with unresolved D. CDR3 length: 14 amino acids. The germline V gene has CDR1 SGHNT and CDR2 YYREEE (reference sequence). V was cut by 6 bases and J by 4 bases, with 17 bases left in between. CDR3 DNA: TGTGCCAGCAACCCTGGCCGAGCGCCGTACGAGCAGTACTTC. Its protein product is CASNPGRAPYEQYF. The variable domain in full, with the rest retrieved from reference TRBV5-4 and TRBJ2-7, is ETGVTQSPTHLIKTRGQQVTLRCSSQSGHNTVSWYQQALGQGPQFIFQYYREEENGRGNFPPRFSGLQFPNYSSELNVNALELDDSALYLCASNPGRAPYEQYFGPGTRLTVT.

The CDR3 loop is CASSSGLAVTGELFF. CDR3 in DNA: TGTGCCAGCAGTTCGGGACTAGCGGTAACCGGGGAGCTGTTTTTT. The rearrangement joins TRBV6-5 to TRBJ2-2; 11 bases line up with TRBD2. The V gene end was trimmed by 4 bases and the J gene end by 5 bases; junction bases not matched to a gene: 3. The CDR3 runs to 15 residues. From germline, CDR1 is MNHEY and CDR2 SVGAGI.

The gene calls are TRBV25-1 and TRBJ1-1, with a tentative D call TRBD1 (5 bases). The CDR3 runs to 14 residues. The V end was cut by 0 bases, the J end by 1 base, with 6 bases between. Germline lookup yields CDR1 MGHDK and CDR2 SYGVNS. The CDR3 protein is CASSEYGGNTEAFF. Here the CDR3 DNA reads TGTGCCAGCAGTGAATACGGGGGGAACACTGAAGCTTTCTTT.

The chain uses TRBV5-1 and TRBJ2-5; no firm D call. V was cut by 0 bases and J by 3 bases, with 12 bases left in between. The CDR3 has 15 residues. Germline loops: CDR1 SGHRS, CDR2 YFSETQ. In DNA form, the CDR3 reads TGCGCCAGCAGCTTGGTGGTAACAGACAAAGAGACCCAGTACTTC. Translation gives CASSLVVTDKETQYF.

This chain joins TRBV25-1 and TRBJ1-2; D ambiguous. The germline V gene encodes CDR1 MGHDK and CDR2 SYGVNS. V lost 7 bases and J lost 4, with 16 bases in between. This CDR3 has 14 residues. This chain's CDR3 is CASIPPGEFYGYTF. CDR3 nucleotides: TGTGCCAGCATTCCCCCCGGGGAGTTCTATGGCTACACCTTC.

The chain employs TRBV29-1 and TRBJ2-7, with TRBD2 matching over 8 bases. The CDR3 has 13 amino acids. CDR1 is SQVTM, CDR2 ANQGSEA, per germline. V trimming: 4 bases; J trimming: 7 bases; junction bases outside the gene matches: 9. CDR3 sequence: CSVGIAGPQEQYF. The CDR3 DNA reads TGCAGCGTTGGGATAGCGGGGCCCCAGGAGCAGTACTTC.

This chain links TRBV19 with TRBJ1-1; D perhaps matches TRBD1 (5 bases). Germline V gene sequence: CDR1 LNHDA, CDR2 SQIVND (reference sequence). V lost 5 bases to trimming and J lost 5 bases, with 15 bases between them. The CDR3 loop spans 14 amino acids. Here the CDR3 reads CASSRPSGKTEAFF. Written as DNA, the CDR3 is TGTGCCAGTAGTCGTCCTTCAGGGAAGACTGAAGCTTTCTTT.

The chain combines TRBV5-6 with TRBJ2-7; 9 bases align to TRBD2. The V gene's germline CDR1 is SGHDT and CDR2 YYEEEE. The CDR3 runs to 17 residues. Trimming cost V 6 bases and J 0 bases; bases outside gene matches: 13. CDR3 sequence reads: CASTIRVGTSSSYEQYF. The CDR3 nucleotides are TGTGCCAGCACCATAAGGGTCGGGACTAGCAGCTCCTACGAGCAGTACTTC.

This clone was counted once. The V call is TRBV30, the J call TRBJ1-4; D gene ambiguous. The germline V and J ends were trimmed by 4 bases and 0 bases, with 3 bases remaining between them. The CDR3 covers 12 residues. The germline gives CDR1 GTSNPN, CDR2 SVGIG (reference sequence). CDR3 nucleotide sequence: TGTGCCTGGACTTCAACTAATGAAAAACTGTTTTTT. This sequence encodes CAWTSTNEKLFF.

This clone appeared once. This rearrangement joins TRBV27 to TRBJ2-5; 14 bases align to TRBD2. The CDR3 is 16 amino acids. With 0 bases clipped from V and 4 bases from J, the junction kept 1 base outside the gene matches. The germline V gene encodes CDR1 MNHEY and CDR2 SMNVEV (reference sequence). For the CDR3, the DNA is TGTGCCAGCAGTTTATCGACTAGCGGGGGGGCAGAGACCCAGTACTTC. This translates into CASSLSTSGGAETQYF.

The J gene is TRBJ2-1, the V gene TRBV6-2 or TRBV6-3; possibly TRBD1 for D (5 bases). The CDR3 spans 18 residues. The V gene lost 0 bases and the J gene lost 5 bases, with 20 bases spanning the gap. Germline V CDR1 and CDR2: MNHEY, SVGEGT. Written as DNA, the CDR3 is TGTGCCAGCAGTTACTCGAGTTTCAGGGCGATCGGTAACAATGAGCAGTTCTTC. Its translation is CASSYSSFRAIGNNEQFF.

V gene TRBV7-9 combines with J gene TRBJ2-2, with D perhaps TRBD1 (6 bases). The CDR3 runs to 16 residues. V was clipped by 2 bases and J by 3 bases, with 13 bases between them. CDR1 and CDR2 from the germline V gene are SEHNR and FQNEAQ (reference sequence). The CDR3 loop is CASSLFGRGYTGELFF. The CDR3 nucleotides are TGTGCCAGCAGCTTATTTGGCAGGGGATACACCGGGGAGCTGTTTTTT.

This chain joins TRBV3-1 (or the pseudogene TRBV3-2) and TRBJ1-1; 12 bases fit TRBD1. Germline lookup yields CDR1 LGHDT and CDR2 YNNKEL (reference sequence). This CDR3 comprises 18 residues. J gave up 4 bases and V 4 bases, and 13 bases lay outside the gene matches. In DNA, the CDR3 is TGTGCCAGCAGCCCTCAACTTCCGGGACAGGGGGCTCGCACTGAAGCTTTCTTT. Amino acid sequence: CASSPQLPGQGARTEAFF.

The J gene is TRBJ1-4, the V gene TRBV10-2; the D is unclear. The germline V gene encodes CDR1 WSHSY and CDR2 SAAADI. V was trimmed by 2 bases and J by 10 bases, leaving 11 bases between them. This CDR3 spans 13 amino acids. This CDR3 is CASSEMGAGKLFF. For the CDR3, the DNA is TGCGCCAGCAGTGAGATGGGTGCGGGAAAACTGTTTTTT.